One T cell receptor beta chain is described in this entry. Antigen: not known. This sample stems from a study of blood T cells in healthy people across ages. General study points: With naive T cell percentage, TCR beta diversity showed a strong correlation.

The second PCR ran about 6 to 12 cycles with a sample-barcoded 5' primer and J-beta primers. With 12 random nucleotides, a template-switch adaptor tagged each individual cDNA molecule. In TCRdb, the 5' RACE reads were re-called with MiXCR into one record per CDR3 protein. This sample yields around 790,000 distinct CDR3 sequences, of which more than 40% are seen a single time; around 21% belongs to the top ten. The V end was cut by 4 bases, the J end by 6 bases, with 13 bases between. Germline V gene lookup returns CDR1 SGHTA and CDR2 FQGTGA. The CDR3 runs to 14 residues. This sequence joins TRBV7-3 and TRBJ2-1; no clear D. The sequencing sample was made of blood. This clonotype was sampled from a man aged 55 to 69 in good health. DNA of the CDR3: TGTGCCAGCAGCTCGACTGAGTCTCCCAATGAGCAGTTCTTC. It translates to CASSSTESPNEQFF.